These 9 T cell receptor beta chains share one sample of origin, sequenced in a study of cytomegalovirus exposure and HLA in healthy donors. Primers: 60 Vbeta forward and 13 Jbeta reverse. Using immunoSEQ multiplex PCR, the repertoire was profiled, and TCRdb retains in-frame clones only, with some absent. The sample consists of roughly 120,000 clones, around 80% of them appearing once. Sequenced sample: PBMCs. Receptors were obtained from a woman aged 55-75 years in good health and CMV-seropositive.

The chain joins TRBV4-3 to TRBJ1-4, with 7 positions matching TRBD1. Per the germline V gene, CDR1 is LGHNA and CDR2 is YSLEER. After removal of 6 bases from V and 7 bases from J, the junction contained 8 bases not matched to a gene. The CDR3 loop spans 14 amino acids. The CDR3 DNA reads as TGCGCCAGCAGTGACAGGGTTGGGCGTGAAAAACTGTTTTTT. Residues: CASSDRVGREKLFF.

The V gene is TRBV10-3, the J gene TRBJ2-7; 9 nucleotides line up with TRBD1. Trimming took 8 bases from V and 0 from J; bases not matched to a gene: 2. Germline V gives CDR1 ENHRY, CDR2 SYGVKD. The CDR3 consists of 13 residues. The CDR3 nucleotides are TGTGCCATCGGGACAGGGAGCTCCTACGAGCAGTACTTC. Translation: CAIGTGSSYEQYF.

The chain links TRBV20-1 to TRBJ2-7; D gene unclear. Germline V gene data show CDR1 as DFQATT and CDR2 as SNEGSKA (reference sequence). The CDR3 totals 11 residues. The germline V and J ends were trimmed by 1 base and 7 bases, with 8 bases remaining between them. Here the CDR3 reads CSARVLQEQYF. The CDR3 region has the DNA TGCAGTGCTAGAGTGCTTCAGGAGCAGTACTTC.

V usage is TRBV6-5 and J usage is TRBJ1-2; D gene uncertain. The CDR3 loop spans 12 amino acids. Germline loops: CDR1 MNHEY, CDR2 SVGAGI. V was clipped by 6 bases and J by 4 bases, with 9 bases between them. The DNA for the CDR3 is TGTGCCAGCAGACGGTCGGGCTATGGCTACACCTTC. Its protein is CASRRSGYGYTF.

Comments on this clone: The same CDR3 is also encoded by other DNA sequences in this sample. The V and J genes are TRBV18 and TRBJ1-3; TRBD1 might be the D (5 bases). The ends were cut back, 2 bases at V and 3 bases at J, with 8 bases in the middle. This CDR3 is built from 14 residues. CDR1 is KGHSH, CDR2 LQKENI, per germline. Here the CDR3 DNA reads TGTGCCAGCTCACCAAGGGGAAGTGGAAACACCATATATTTT. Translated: CASSPRGSGNTIYF.

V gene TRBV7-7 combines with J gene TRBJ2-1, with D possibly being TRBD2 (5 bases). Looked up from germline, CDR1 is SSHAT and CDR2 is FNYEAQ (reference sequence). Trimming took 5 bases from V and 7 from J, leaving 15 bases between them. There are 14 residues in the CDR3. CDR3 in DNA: TGTGCCAGCAGCCCGTCCTTGGGAGTTAATGAGCAGTTCTTC. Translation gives CASSPSLGVNEQFF.

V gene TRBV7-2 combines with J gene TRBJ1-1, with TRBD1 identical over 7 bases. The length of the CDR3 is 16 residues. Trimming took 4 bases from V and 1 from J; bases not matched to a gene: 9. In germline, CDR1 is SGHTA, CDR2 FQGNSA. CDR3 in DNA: TGTGCCAGCAGCTCCGACAGGGCCTTCCGGAACACTGAAGCTTTCTTT. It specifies CASSSDRAFRNTEAFF.

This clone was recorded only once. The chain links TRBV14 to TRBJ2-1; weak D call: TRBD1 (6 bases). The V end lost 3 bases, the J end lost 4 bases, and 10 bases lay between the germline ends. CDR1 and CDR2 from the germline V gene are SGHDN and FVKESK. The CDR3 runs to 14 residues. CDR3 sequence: CASSQTGQYNEQFF. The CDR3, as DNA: TGTGCCAGCAGCCAGACCGGACAGTACAATGAGCAGTTCTTC.

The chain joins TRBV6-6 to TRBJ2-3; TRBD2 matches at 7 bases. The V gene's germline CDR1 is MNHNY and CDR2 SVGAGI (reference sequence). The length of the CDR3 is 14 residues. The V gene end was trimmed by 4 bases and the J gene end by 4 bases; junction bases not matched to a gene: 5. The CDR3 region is CASSLEAGADTQYF. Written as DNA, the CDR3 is TGTGCCAGCAGTTTAGAGGCGGGGGCAGATACGCAGTATTTT.